This entry lists 11 T cell receptor beta chains sequenced from one sample in a study of beta chain features in type 1 diabetes. Every bit of the isolated RNA underwent reverse transcription, so sequencing read expressed TCRB transcripts. TCRdb's copy holds only in-frame clones and misses some; the assay was immunoSEQ multiplex PCR. Of under 450,000 clones listed, approximately 14% are singletons. Sequencing used naive CD4+ T cells from blood. The source is a man aged 25 to 45 in good health.

This clone was counted only a few times. The V and J genes are TRBV14 and TRBJ2-3; unclear D gene. The CDR3 spans 13 residues. V lost 6 bases to trimming and J lost 1 base, with 8 bases between them. The germline CDR1 and CDR2 sequences are SGHDN and FVKESK. The CDR3 coding sequence is TGTGCCAGCAGAGTAGGGCGCACAGATACGCAGTATTTT. It yields the protein CASRVGRTDTQYF.

The rearrangement uses TRBV7-2 and TRBJ2-5; TRBD2 agrees at 11 bases. The V and J ends lost 0 bases and 5 bases, in that order; junction bases with no gene match: 8. Germline-derived CDR1 and CDR2 are SGHTA and FQGNSA. The CDR3 is 17 amino acids. The CDR3: CASSLAGLAGGAETQYF. The CDR3 DNA reads TGTGCCAGCAGCTTAGCGGGGCTAGCGGGGGGAGCTGAGACCCAGTACTTC.

The chain employs TRBV30 and TRBJ1-1; D unclear. CDR3 length: 13 residues. CDR1 and CDR2 from the germline V gene are GTSNPN and SVGIG (reference sequence). V lost 3 bases and J 3 bases, leaving 11 bases between the germline ends. The CDR3 here is CAWSPYGDTEAFF. Written as DNA, the CDR3 is TGTGCCTGGAGCCCTTATGGGGACACTGAAGCTTTCTTT.

This clone was seen a handful of times. V is TRBV7-6 and J is TRBJ2-5; no definite D call. Per germline, CDR1 SGHVS and CDR2 FNYEAQ. The V end was cut by 1 base, the J end by 1 base, with 10 bases between. The CDR3 runs 15 residues. The CDR3 loop is CASSLDTGGQETQYF. CDR3 bases: TGTGCCAGCAGCTTAGACACCGGCGGCCAAGAGACCCAGTACTTC.

This clone was counted between two and nine times. The chain carries TRBV25-1 and TRBJ1-2; 9 nucleotides agree with TRBD1. V was pared by 7 bases and J by 13 bases, with 10 bases of the junction left unmatched. The CDR3 runs 12 residues. Germline CDR1 is MGHDK and CDR2 is SYGVNS. CDR3 region: CASISGTGSVTF. The CDR3 DNA reads TGTGCCAGCATCTCCGGGACAGGGTCGGTCACCTTC.

Concerning this clone itself: A much larger clone differs by one base, so this may be a read error. Other DNA sequences in this specimen translate into the identical CDR3. The chain employs TRBV7-9 and TRBJ2-5; D is ambiguous. This CDR3 is built from 11 residues. Germline V gives CDR1 SEHNR, CDR2 FQNEAQ (reference sequence). Trimming removed 4 bases from V and 2 bases from J, with 2 bases in between. This CDR3 is CASSSQETQYF. CDR3 sequence (DNA): TGTGCCAGCAGCTCTCAAGAGACCCAGTACTTC.

Points on this clone: A clone one base away is much larger, so this may be a read error. The chain links TRBV11-2 to TRBJ2-5; D unclear. Germline CDR1 and CDR2: SGHAT and FQNNGV. V was trimmed by 5 bases and J by 3 bases, leaving 1 base between them. The CDR3 covers 10 residues. The CDR3 bases are TGTGCCAGCAGCAAAGAGACCCAGTACTTC. It codes for CASSKETQYF.

The rearrangement joins TRBV7-3 to TRBJ1-3; D is unresolved. The CDR3 extends over 15 amino acids. V was clipped by 0 bases and J by 6 bases, with 12 bases between them. Germline V lookup: CDR1 SGHTA, CDR2 FQGTGA. The CDR3 region has the DNA TGTGCCAGCAGCTTAACATCGGGGTCGGCAAACACCATATATTTT. Amino acid sequence: CASSLTSGSANTIYF.

This clone has a handful of counts. This chain links TRBV20-1 with TRBJ2-7; D is possibly TRBD2 (5 bases). The CDR3 covers 11 residues. Deletions cut 4 bases from V and 3 bases from J, with 7 bases between. CDR1 is DFQATT, CDR2 SNEGSKA, per germline (reference sequence). The chain's CDR3 is CSAMGDYEQYV. The DNA for the CDR3 is TGCAGTGCTATGGGAGACTACGAGCAGTACGTC.

The chain carries TRBV30 and TRBJ2-6; no clear D. The CDR3 has 12 residues. Germline loops: CDR1 GTSNPN, CDR2 SVGIG (reference sequence). V dropped 1 base and J dropped 4 bases, with 2 bases sitting between them. Written as DNA, the CDR3 is TGTGCCTGGAGTGCCGGGGCCAACGTCCTGACTTTC. Translated: CAWSAGANVLTF.

This clone showed up just a few times. The chain couples TRBV2 to TRBJ2-1; 7 bases match TRBD1. The J segment lost 8 bases and the V segment lost 7 bases, leaving 8 bases of the junction unmatched. The CDR3 length is 13 residues. In germline, CDR1 is SNHLY, CDR2 FYNNEI. The CDR3 sequence is CASKQGEWDEQFF. The DNA of the CDR3 is TGTGCCAGCAAGCAGGGGGAATGGGATGAGCAGTTCTTC.